This is a list of T cell receptor beta chains from one sample in a study of blood T cells in healthy people across ages. TCRdb reprocessed the 5' RACE reads via MiXCR and lists one record per CDR3 protein. The sample has some 1.4 million distinct CDR3 sequences; 42% are singletons. The sequenced material came from blood. The receptors shown here come from a woman aged 18-35 years in good health. CDR3s include the opening cysteine and the closing phenylalanine or tryptophan. The D gene is left open where the match is weak. Where a row states a size, it is once, few, many or the class of an expanded clone; other rows omit it.

>TRBD1|TRBJ2-7|few|TRBV6-2/TRBV6-3
TGTGCCAGCAGTGGACCGGACAGGGAAGCATCTAACGAGCAGTACTTC
CASSGPDREASNEQYF
>TRBD1|TRBJ2-7|NA|TRBV12-3/TRBV12-4
TGTGCCAGCAGTTTAGGGACAGGGGCTCGAACCTACGAGCAGTACTTC
CASSLGTGARTYEQYF
>NA|TRBJ2-7|NA|TRBV7-9
TGTGCCAGCAGCTTCCCCTCGACAGGCCCAATCTTCTACGAGCAGTACTTC
CASSFPSTGPIFYEQYF
>NA|TRBJ2-1|NA|TRBV18
TGTGCCAGCTCACCTACCTGGACGGTAAATGAGCAGTTCTTC
CASSPTWTVNEQFF
>NA|TRBJ2-5|NA|TRBV6-1
TGTGCCAGCAGGGGGGCTGGATTGTGGGAGCAGTACTTC
CASRGAGLWEQYF
>TRBD2|TRBJ2-2|NA|TRBV2
TGTGCCAGCACCGGGACTAGCGGCAGGAACACCGGGGAGCTGTTTTTT
CASTGTSGRNTGELFF
>TRBD2|TRBJ2-1|few|TRBV9
TGTGCCAGCAGCGTCCTAGTAGCGGGAGGTCGCAATGAGCAGTTCTTC
CASSVLVAGGRNEQFF
>TRBD1|TRBJ1-5|once|TRBV7-9
TGTGCCGGCAGCACGGACAGGGTCGGGCAGCCCCAGCATTTT
CAGSTDRVGQPQHF
>NA|TRBJ2-1|few|TRBV28
TGTGCCAGCAGTTTTGCGGGCAGCAACTCCTACAATGAGCAGTTCTTC
CASSFAGSNSYNEQFF
>TRBD1|TRBJ2-7|NA|TRBV27
TGTGCCAGCAACCCCTTGGACAGGGGGAATGAGCAGTACTTC
CASNPLDRGNEQYF
>NA|TRBJ2-7|few|TRBV5-1
TGCGCCAGCAGAGAAGGACCCTTGGAGCAGTACTTC
CASREGPLEQYF
>TRBD2|TRBJ2-3|NA|TRBV20-1
TGCAGTGCTAGAGTCTTTACCCGGACTAGCGGGAGTCCACATACGCAGTATTTT
CSARVFTRTSGSPHTQYF
>NA|TRBJ2-1|NA|TRBV29-1
TGCAGCGTTGGCCCTGCTAGCGCTTACAATGAGCAGTTCTTC
CSVGPASAYNEQFF
>TRBD1|TRBJ1-6|NA|TRBV19
TGTGCCAGTACCATTACAGGGGGGAATTCACCCCTCCACTTT
CASTITGGNSPLHF
>NA|TRBJ2-7|NA|TRBV29-1
TGCAGCGTTGAATTGGGGTCCCAAAGCTCCTACAATGAGCAGTACTTC
CSVELGSQSSYNEQYF
>TRBD2|TRBJ2-7|NA|TRBV9
TGTGCCAGCAGCGTTGGACTAGCGGGATCATACGAGCAGTACTTC
CASSVGLAGSYEQYF
>NA|TRBJ2-1|few|TRBV7-3
TGTGCCAGCGCCTTAGGGGGGAGCTCCTACAATGAGCAGTTCTTC
CASALGGSSYNEQFF
>NA|TRBJ1-2|NA|TRBV5-1
TGCGCCAGCAGCCCCGGGGAGCAGGGCTATGGCTACACCTTC
CASSPGEQGYGYTF
>TRBD1|TRBJ2-3|few|TRBV6-5
TGTGCCAGCAACAAGCGACAGGGTTTAACAGATACGCAGTATTTT
CASNKRQGLTDTQYF
>NA|TRBJ1-4|NA|TRBV6-2/TRBV6-3
TGTGCCAGCAGTTACTCCGGTGGGACGTTTTTT
CASSYSGGTFF
>TRBD2|TRBJ2-5|NA|TRBV20-1
TGCAGTGCTAGGGCCGGGACTAGCGCCTCAAGGGAGACCCAGTACTTC
CSARAGTSASRETQYF
>NA|TRBJ2-5|many|TRBV4-2
TGTGCCAGCAGTCCCCGCCAGGGGATGGAGACCCAGTACTTC
CASSPRQGMETQYF
>NA|TRBJ2-5|NA|TRBV4-2
TGTGCCAGCAGCCATGAACTGGGAGCACAGGAGCAGTACTTC
CASSHELGAQEQYF
>TRBD1|TRBJ2-7|NA|TRBV5-6
TGTGCCAGCAGCCCAAACCCTTGGGGGTGGGGACAGACGCACCAGAGCTCCTACGAGCAGTACTTC
CASSPNPWGWGQTHQSSYEQYF
>NA|TRBJ2-3|many|TRBV27
TGTGCCAGCAGTTTAATGGGAGATACGCAGTATTTT
CASSLMGDTQYF
>TRBD2|TRBJ2-1|NA|TRBV7-3
TGTGCCAGCAGCCGGGACTATCAATACAATGAGCAGTTCTTC
CASSRDYQYNEQFF
>TRBD2|TRBJ2-7|few|TRBV9
TGTGCCAGCAGCGTAGGAACGGGAGGGCCTTTCGAGCAGTACTTC
CASSVGTGGPFEQYF
>TRBD2|TRBJ2-7|NA|TRBV12-3/TRBV12-4
TGTGCCAGCAGTTTTAGCGGGAGATCGAACGAGCAGTACTTC
CASSFSGRSNEQYF
>TRBD2|TRBJ2-1|NA|TRBV2
TGTGCCAGCAGCGAATTGGCTAGCGGGAGGAATGAGCAGTTCTTC
CASSELASGRNEQFF
>TRBD2|TRBJ2-7|few|TRBV20-1
TGCAGTGCTGGACTAGCGGGAGCCGGTGAGCAGTACTTC
CSAGLAGAGEQYF
>TRBD1|TRBJ2-7|NA|TRBV12-3/TRBV12-4
TGTGCCAGCAGGGAAGACAGGGGCGCATACGAGCAGTACTTC
CASREDRGAYEQYF
>TRBD2|TRBJ2-5|many|TRBV2
TGTGCCAGCAGTGAAGGGCTAGCGGGAGAGACCCAGTACTTC
CASSEGLAGETQYF
>TRBD1|TRBJ2-6|NA|TRBV4-2
TGTGCCAGCAGCCCGCTGCGGGGACAGGGGGTTGTCCTGACTTTC
CASSPLRGQGVVLTF